Below, 20 T cell receptor beta chains from the same sample are listed, as sequenced in a study of blood T cell repertoires in COVID-19. Some clones are missing from TCRdb's copy, which holds only in-frame ones; the method was immunoSEQ multiplex PCR. Counted here are 350,000 or so clones, approximately 86% occurring once; the ten biggest clones make up around 4%. What was sequenced was PBMCs or T cells enriched from blood (not recorded which). The receptors were gathered from a woman in her thirties or forties with acute COVID-19.

The chain carries TRBV28 and TRBJ1-5, with TRBD1 identical over 7 bases. The CDR3 is made up of 13 amino acids. Germline-derived CDR1 and CDR2 are MDHEN and SYDVKM. V shed 6 bases, J shed 7 bases, and the junction held 6 bases outside the gene matches. The CDR3 protein is CASSSGGRQPQHF. The CDR3 DNA reads TGTGCCAGCAGCTCAGGGGGAAGACAGCCCCAGCATTTT. Drawing the rest from reference TRBV28 and TRBJ1-5, the complete variable domain is DVKVTQSSRYLVKRTGEKVFLECVQDMDHENMFWYRQDPGLGLRLIYFSYDVKMKEKGDIPEGYSVSREKKERFSLILESASTNQTSMYLCASSSGGRQPQHFGDGTRLSIL.

This clone appeared once. V and J are TRBV2 and TRBJ2-2, with 13 bases identical to TRBD2. The V gene end was trimmed by 6 bases and the J gene end by 1 base; junction bases not matched to a gene: 8. This CDR3 has 18 amino acids. Germline-derived CDR1 and CDR2 are SNHLY and FYNNEI. The CDR3 reads CASRPGLAGVMNTGELFF. The CDR3 DNA reads TGTGCCAGCAGACCCGGACTAGCGGGAGTAATGAACACCGGGGAGCTGTTTTTT.

The gene calls are TRBV10-3 and TRBJ2-3; TRBD2 aligns across 8 bases. The J segment lost 0 bases and the V segment lost 2 bases, leaving 4 bases of the junction unmatched. The CDR3 covers 16 residues. Germline assignment: CDR1 ENHRY and CDR2 SYGVKD. CDR3 coding DNA: TGTGCCATCAGTGAGACTAGCGGATATAGCACAGATACGCAGTATTTT. Protein product: CAISETSGYSTDTQYF.

The V call is TRBV10-3, the J call TRBJ1-2; 8 nucleotides line up with TRBD1. The CDR3 sequence is 16 residues long. The V and J ends lost 3 bases and 6 bases, in that order; junction bases with no gene match: 12. The germline V gene encodes CDR1 ENHRY and CDR2 SYGVKD. CDR3 sequence: CAISDRGTGSKNGYTF. The CDR3 DNA sequence: TGTGCCATCAGTGACCGGGGGACAGGTTCTAAAAATGGCTACACCTTC.

CDR3 DNA sequence: TGTGCCAGCAGCCCCACCTTAGGGGAGGGTCCCTACAATGAGCAGTTCTTC. Encoded protein: CASSPTLGEGPYNEQFF. The chain uses TRBV28 and TRBJ2-1; 7 bases are a match to TRBD2. The CDR3 length is 17 residues. Germline-derived CDR1 and CDR2 are MDHEN and SYDVKM. Trimming at V came to 6 bases and at J to 2 bases, leaving 13 bases not matched to a gene.

V is TRBV19 and J is TRBJ1-4; possible D gene TRBD1, 5 bases. Trimming pared 6 bases from V and 3 bases from J, leaving 14 bases between. The V gene's germline CDR1 is LNHDA and CDR2 SQIVND (reference sequence). The CDR3 length is 15 residues. CDR3 sequence reads: CASSVGRQSNEKLFF. In nucleotides, the CDR3 is TGTGCCAGTAGCGTAGGGCGACAGTCTAATGAAAAACTGTTTTTT.

J is TRBJ1-5 and V is TRBV10-3; a possible D gene is TRBD1 (6 bases). This CDR3 region has 19 residues. The V end lost 0 bases, the J end lost 1 base, and 19 bases lay between the germline ends. The germline gives CDR1 ENHRY, CDR2 SYGVKD. The CDR3 DNA reads TGTGCCATCAGTGAGTCAGCTACGGGTGGAAGGGGGAGCAATCAGCCCCAGCATTTT. This encodes CAISESATGGRGSNQPQHF.

This clone was observed a single time. The J gene is TRBJ2-3, the V gene TRBV20-1, with 13 nucleotides matching TRBD2. V was clipped by 3 bases and J by 1 base; unmatched bases: 7. The CDR3 is 17 residues long. The germline gives CDR1 DFQATT, CDR2 SNEGSKA (reference sequence). The CDR3 DNA follows: TGCAGTGCTAGTTATCCGGGACTAGCGGGGCGCACAGATACGCAGTATTTT. It yields the protein CSASYPGLAGRTDTQYF.

The V and J genes are TRBV10-3 and TRBJ2-7; 10 nucleotides match TRBD1. Germline CDR1 ENHRY, CDR2 SYGVKD. This CDR3 has 13 amino acids. J was trimmed by 6 bases and V by 6 bases; bases with no gene match: 5. CDR3 loop: CAISGTGEGEQYF. CDR3 sequence (DNA): TGTGCCATCAGCGGGACAGGGGAAGGCGAGCAGTACTTC.

The V call is TRBV18, the J call TRBJ1-2; D ambiguous. Germline CDR1 KGHSH, CDR2 LQKENI. The CDR3 totals 14 residues. The V end lost 3 bases, the J end lost 8 bases, and 16 bases lay between the germline ends. The CDR3 protein is CASSPSRRVEGYTF. In DNA, the CDR3 is TGTGCCAGCTCACCCTCGAGGAGGGTTGAGGGCTACACCTTC.

The count of this clone is one. The V call is TRBV7-8, the J call TRBJ1-6; D is undetermined. CDR1 SGHVS and CDR2 FQNEAQ come from the germline V gene. V was shortened by 4 bases and J by 12 bases, with 19 bases between the two germline ends. The CDR3 runs 15 residues. The CDR3 region has the DNA TGTGCCAGCAGCTGGACTCCTCTGGACCCCCAACCCCTCCACTTT. Amino acids: CASSWTPLDPQPLHF.

CDR3 sequence reads: CASSPPPSGGTGELFF. For the CDR3, the DNA is TGTGCCAGCAGCCCCCCACCTAGCGGGGGCACCGGGGAGCTGTTTTTT. This rearrangement joins TRBV7-6 to TRBJ2-2; 10 bases match TRBD2. Germline trimming cut 5 bases from V and 4 bases from J; bases unmatched to any gene: 7. CDR3 length equals 16 residues. Germline assignment: CDR1 SGHVS and CDR2 FNYEAQ.

This clone has just one count. The genes are TRBV29-1 and TRBJ2-2; D remains unclear. Germline V CDR1 and CDR2: SQVTM, ANQGSEA. This CDR3 spans 14 amino acids. Trimming pared 4 bases from V and 1 base from J, leaving 10 bases between. The CDR3 spells CSVVLLLNTGELFF. The CDR3 DNA follows: TGCAGCGTTGTGCTATTATTGAACACCGGGGAGCTGTTTTTT.

The chain recombines TRBV28 with TRBJ1-2; 7 nucleotides agree with TRBD1. Per germline, CDR1 MDHEN and CDR2 SYDVKM. CDR3 length equals 19 residues. The junction had 16 bases not matched to a gene; V was cut back by 1 base and J by 2 bases. The CDR3 DNA follows: TGTGCCAGCAGTTTATACACTTGGGACAGTACCACGACCAACTATGGCTACACCTTC. Translating it yields CASSLYTWDSTTTNYGYTF.

V and J are TRBV27 and TRBJ2-2; TRBD1 aligns across 7 bases. The CDR3 has 15 amino acids. Germline V lookup: CDR1 MNHEY, CDR2 SMNVEV (reference sequence). J was trimmed by 0 bases and V by 8 bases; bases with no gene match: 6. CDR3 region: CASHTGTANTGELFF. CDR3 nucleotide sequence: TGTGCCAGCCACACCGGGACAGCGAACACCGGGGAGCTGTTTTTT.

The rearrangement joins TRBV7-9 to TRBJ1-3, with 7 bases aligning to TRBD1. J gave up 2 bases and V 6 bases, and 4 bases lay outside the gene matches. The length of the CDR3 is 14 residues. Per germline, CDR1 SEHNR and CDR2 FQNEAQ (reference sequence). CDR3 sequence reads: CASRTQGTGNTIYF. The CDR3 coding sequence is TGTGCCAGCAGGACACAGGGGACTGGAAACACCATATATTTT.

With respect to this clone: Its ends do not fully match the called genes, so a read error is possible. V is TRBV6-5 and J is TRBJ2-3, with D maybe TRBD2 (6 bases). The CDR3 spans 15 residues. Per germline, CDR1 MNHEY and CDR2 SVGAGI. CDR3 sequence: CASNIKGGQADTQYF. CDR3 in DNA: TGTGCCAGCAACATAAAGGGAGGTCAGGCAGACACGCAGTATTTT.

V usage is TRBV3-1 (or the pseudogene TRBV3-2) and J usage is TRBJ1-2; 7 bases are a match to TRBD1. There are 16 residues in the CDR3. Germline-derived CDR1 and CDR2 are LGHDT and YNNKEL (reference sequence). Unmatched junction bases numbered 9, after V lost 4 bases and J lost 1 base. The CDR3, as DNA: TGTGCCAGCAGCCCTCGCACCCCAGGGGGTAACTATGGCTACACCTTC. Encoded protein: CASSPRTPGGNYGYTF.

The V and J genes are TRBV29-1 and TRBJ2-1; tentatively, D is TRBD1 (7 bases). Germline CDR1 is SQVTM and CDR2 is ANQGSEA. This CDR3 contains 16 residues. The ends were cut back, 6 bases at V and 6 bases at J, with 24 bases in the middle. This CDR3 reads CSVGGQVSPRPNEQFF. DNA for the CDR3: TGCAGCGTGGGAGGACAGGTTTCCCCCCGGCCCAATGAGCAGTTCTTC.

V gene TRBV25-1 combines with J gene TRBJ2-2; 8 bases agree with TRBD2. From germline, CDR1 is MGHDK and CDR2 SYGVNS. The CDR3 contains 16 residues. With V trimmed by 5 bases and J by 3 bases, 8 bases remained unmatched. CDR3 coding DNA: TGTGCCAGCAGTCTCAGGCGGCGGGGGGACACCGGGGAGCTGTTTTTT. Its protein is CASSLRRRGDTGELFF.